Listed here are 8 T cell receptor beta chains from one sample, sequenced in a study of blood T cell repertoires in COVID-19. Clones were sequenced by immunoSEQ multiplex PCR, and TCRdb holds only the in-frame ones, with some missing. Among about 210,000 clones listed, approximately 85% were seen once. Sequencing was carried out using peripheral blood. The origin of the receptors is a man aged 45-65 years with COVID-19, enrolled during active disease.

The rearrangement uses TRBV2 and TRBJ2-3, with a weak D call TRBD2 (6 bases). Trimming took 3 bases from V and 4 from J, leaving 11 bases between them. The CDR3 is made up of 14 amino acids. Germline loops: CDR1 SNHLY, CDR2 FYNNEI. The CDR3 here is CASSDFGGSDTQYF. The CDR3 nucleotides read TGTGCCAGCAGTGATTTTGGGGGGTCAGATACGCAGTATTTT.

The V and J genes are TRBV12-3 or TRBV12-4 and TRBJ2-7; D is unresolved. There are 13 residues in the CDR3. V lost 1 base to trimming and J lost 1 base, with 5 bases between them. The CDR3 reads CASSLGASYEQYF. The CDR3 DNA reads TGTGCCAGCAGTTTAGGGGCTTCCTACGAGCAGTACTTC.

The genes are TRBV11-3 and TRBJ2-7, with 9 positions matching TRBD1. CDR1 and CDR2 (germline): SGHNT, YENEEA. The CDR3 consists of 14 residues. Germline trimming cut 2 bases from V and 4 bases from J; bases unmatched to any gene: 3. CDR3 residues: CASSLLGQGYEQYF. The CDR3, as DNA: TGTGCCAGCAGCTTACTGGGACAGGGTTACGAGCAGTACTTC.

The chain uses TRBV6-5 and TRBJ1-2; a possible D gene is TRBD1 (5 bases). This CDR3 is 14 amino acids long. V lost 5 bases and J 6 bases, leaving 16 bases between the germline ends. The V gene's germline CDR1 is MNHEY and CDR2 SVGAGI. In DNA, the CDR3 is TGTGCCAGCAGTACTGGTCAGGGAACCGATGGCTACACCTTC. Amino acids: CASSTGQGTDGYTF.

This chain connects TRBV4-3 to TRBJ1-1, with D possibly being TRBD1 (5 bases). Trimming pared 0 bases from V and 4 bases from J, leaving 15 bases between. Germline-derived CDR1 and CDR2 are LGHNA and YSLEER. CDR3 length equals 16 residues. This CDR3 is CASSQDGGGTGTEAFF. The CDR3 DNA reads TGCGCCAGCAGCCAAGATGGGGGAGGAACAGGCACTGAAGCTTTCTTT.

V usage is TRBV5-8 and J usage is TRBJ1-2; 8 nucleotides line up with TRBD1. Per germline, CDR1 SGHTS and CDR2 YDEGEE. Trimming removed 4 bases from V and 8 bases from J; junction bases left unmatched: 10. The length of the CDR3 is 14 residues. CDR3 protein: CASSQTQGALGYTF. In DNA, the CDR3 is TGTGCCAGCAGCCAAACTCAGGGGGCGCTGGGCTACACCTTC. Combining the CDR3 with reference TRBV5-8 and TRBJ1-2 gives the whole variable domain EAGVTQSPTHLIKTRGQQATLRCSPISGHTSVYWYQQALGLGLQFLLWYDEGEERNRGNFPPRFSGRQFPNYSSELNVNALELEDSALYLCASSQTQGALGYTFGSGTRLTVV.

The chain joins TRBV28 to TRBJ1-5; D possibly corresponds to TRBD1 (6 bases). V was clipped by 7 bases and J by 3 bases, with 19 bases between them. The CDR3 is 16 residues long. Germline V gene data show CDR1 as MDHEN and CDR2 as SYDVKM. The CDR3 coding sequence is TGTGCCAGCACTCTGGGGGGGGCGTCCCCCAATCAGCCCCAGCATTTT. Encoded protein: CASTLGGASPNQPQHF.

The gene calls are TRBV4-1 and TRBJ2-3; D might be TRBD2 (5 bases). The CDR3 contains 16 residues. V lost 2 bases to trimming and J lost 0 bases, with 12 bases between them. The germline V gene encodes CDR1 MGHRA and CDR2 YSYEKL. DNA for the CDR3: TGCGCCAGCAGCCAAAGGCTAGCCACTAGCACAGATACGCAGTATTTT. It codes for CASSQRLATSTDTQYF.